A selection of T cell receptor beta chains follows, all from one sample in a study of beta chain features in type 1 diabetes. The protocol was immunoSEQ multiplex PCR, while the TCRdb copy is restricted to in-frame clones and leaves out a portion. The data hold nearly 250,000 clones, with roughly two thirds observed a single time. The sequencing input was naive CD4+ T cells from blood. The source is a man aged 25 to 45 in good health. Both conserved end residues are part of each CDR3. The D gene is left open where the match is weak. The size of a clone is reported for some rows only, either as once, few or many, or as a class for expanded clones.

d_call,clone_size,j_call,v_call,cdr3_aa,cdr3_nt
TRBD2,-,TRBJ2-7,TRBV5-4,CASSLEASGSSEQYF,TGTGCCAGCAGCTTGGAGGCTAGCGGGAGCTCCGAGCAGTACTTC
-,few,TRBJ1-2,TRBV29-1,CSVEDRRGAGIYGYTF,TGCAGCGTTGAAGATCGGAGGGGCGCTGGGATCTATGGCTACACCTTC
-,-,TRBJ2-3,TRBV30,CAWSTTNTDTQYF,TGTGCCTGGAGTACAACGAACACAGATACGCAGTATTTT
TRBD2,-,TRBJ2-1,TRBV27,CASSLFPDGTTEQFF,TGTGCCAGCAGTTTATTCCCAGACGGGACTACAGAGCAGTTCTTC
-,-,TRBJ2-5,TRBV7-2,CASRTSPGLQETQYF,TGTGCCAGCAGAACCAGCCCGGGGCTCCAAGAGACCCAGTACTTC
-,-,TRBJ1-1,TRBV6-6,CASRSPGTGMNTEAFF,TGTGCCAGCAGGTCCCCAGGGACGGGCATGAACACTGAAGCTTTCTTT
TRBD1,-,TRBJ2-1,TRBV29-1,CSVGLGTGLSANEQFF,TGCAGCGTCGGCCTAGGGACAGGCCTTTCGGCCAATGAGCAGTTCTTC
TRBD2,-,TRBJ2-3,TRBV30,CAWSPLSGGSTDTQYF,TGTGCCTGGAGCCCCCTTAGCGGGGGAAGCACAGATACGCAGTATTTT
-,-,TRBJ1-2,TRBV25-1,CASRTAGTTGGYTF,TGTGCCAGCAGAACCGCCGGGACCACGGGTGGCTACACCTTC
-,-,TRBJ1-2,TRBV30,CAWSVQGLYYGYTF,TGTGCCTGGAGTGTACAGGGTTTATACTATGGCTACACCTTC
-,-,TRBJ2-3,TRBV14,CASSQGGADTQYF,TGTGCCAGCAGCCAGGGGGGCGCAGATACGCAGTATTTT
TRBD1,-,TRBJ1-5,TRBV6-6,CASMDRVRQPQHF,TGTGCCAGCATGGACAGGGTAAGGCAGCCCCAGCATTTT
TRBD2,few,TRBJ2-1,TRBV30,CAWSQRESSYNEQFF,TGTGCCTGGAGCCAGCGGGAGAGCTCCTACAATGAGCAGTTCTTC
-,-,TRBJ1-2,TRBV7-9,CASSRRTDGYTF,TGTGCCAGCAGCCGAAGGACAGATGGCTACACCTTC
TRBD2,once,TRBJ2-1,TRBV9,CASSPGTSGKVEQFF,TGTGCCAGCAGCCCTGGGACTAGCGGGAAAGTTGAGCAGTTCTTC
-,-,TRBJ2-1,TRBV4-3,CASSQVGGNEQFF,TGCGCCAGCAGCCAAGTTGGCGGGAATGAGCAGTTCTTC
-,-,TRBJ2-1,TRBV29-1,CSVGPGQWEGEGNEQFF,TGCAGCGTTGGACCGGGACAGTGGGAGGGAGAGGGAAATGAGCAGTTCTTC
TRBD1,-,TRBJ2-1,TRBV30,CAWSSGTGEREQFF,TGTGCCTGGAGTAGCGGGACAGGGGAGCGTGAGCAGTTCTTC
TRBD2,-,TRBJ2-1,TRBV5-4,CASSLVAGDYNEQFF,TGTGCCAGCAGCTTGGTAGCGGGAGACTACAATGAGCAGTTCTTC
-,once,TRBJ2-1,TRBV5-4,CASSGGLSSYNEQFF,TGTGCCAGCAGCGGAGGACTTAGCTCCTACAATGAGCAGTTCTTC
-,-,TRBJ1-5,TRBV2,CASSVNQPQHF,TGTGCCAGCAGCGTAAATCAGCCCCAGCATTTT
-,-,TRBJ1-1,TRBV2,CASSAEGNTEAFF,TGTGCCAGCAGTGCCGAGGGGAACACTGAAGCTTTCTTT
TRBD1,-,TRBJ1-3,TRBV9,CASSAFRGDRGNTIYF,TGTGCCAGCAGCGCCTTCAGGGGGGATCGTGGAAACACCATATATTTT
TRBD2,few,TRBJ2-1,TRBV29-1,CSPLPGLAGEMWDNEQFF,TGCAGCCCTCTCCCGGGACTAGCGGGAGAAATGTGGGACAATGAGCAGTTCTTC
-,few,TRBJ2-5,TRBV9,CASSVEGRETQYF,TGTGCCAGCAGCGTGGAAGGCCGAGAGACCCAGTACTTC
-,-,TRBJ2-3,TRBV5-1,CASRGTDTQYF,TGCGCCAGCAGGGGCACAGATACGCAGTATTTT
-,few,TRBJ1-4,TRBV4-1,CASSQVGWKLFF,TGCGCCAGCAGCCAAGTAGGATGGAAACTGTTTTTT
-,-,TRBJ2-7,TRBV7-2,CASSLVFSSEYEQYF,TGTGCCAGCAGCTTAGTGTTTAGCAGCGAATACGAGCAGTACTTC
TRBD2,-,TRBJ2-5,TRBV7-2,CASSLATSGRLQETQYF,TGTGCCAGCAGCTTAGCGACTAGCGGGAGGCTCCAAGAGACCCAGTACTTC
-,-,TRBJ1-4,TRBV29-1,CSVRGRANEKLFF,TGCAGCGTTAGAGGCAGGGCTAATGAAAAACTGTTTTTT
-,once,TRBJ2-1,TRBV29-1,CSVDSFGQFF,TGCAGCGTGGACTCTTTCGGGCAGTTCTTC
-,-,TRBJ2-5,TRBV30,CAWDSGEAVKETQYF,TGTGCCTGGGACTCAGGGGAAGCTGTAAAGGAGACCCAGTACTTC
-,-,TRBJ2-1,TRBV9,CASSAITGYNEQFF,TGTGCCAGCAGCGCAATTACAGGCTACAATGAGCAGTTCTTC
-,-,TRBJ1-1,TRBV20-1,CSASVIGEAFF,TGCAGTGCATCAGTGATTGGTGAAGCTTTCTTT
-,-,TRBJ2-1,TRBV7-2,CASSWSSYNEQFF,TGTGCCAGCAGCTGGAGCTCCTACAATGAGCAGTTCTTC